The rows below give T cell receptor beta chains drawn from one sample of a study of blood T cell repertoires in COVID-19. TCRdb keeps only in-frame clones here, not all; method: immunoSEQ multiplex PCR. The sample holds roughly 250,000 clones, 87% seen once. Sequencing input: PBMCs or T cells enriched from blood (not recorded which). The receptors were gathered from a woman aged 30 to 39 with acute COVID-19. CDR3s include the opening cysteine and the closing phenylalanine or tryptophan. Each record gives: V gene, J gene, D gene, clone size, CDR3 protein, CDR3 DNA. A D gene is named only where the DNA matches it firmly. Clone size is stated in some rows and not others, as once, few, many or a class when expanded.

>TRBV30|TRBJ2-5|TRBD2|once
CASEGGSETQYF
TGTGCCTCAGAGGGAGGGTCCGAGACCCAGTACTTC
>TRBV7-9|TRBJ2-3|NA|NA
CASSWRDSGPDTQYF
TGTGCCAGCAGCTGGAGGGACAGCGGCCCAGATACGCAGTATTTT
>TRBV19|TRBJ2-7|TRBD2|NA
CASSSLAGSSYEQYF
TGTGCCAGCTCCTCCCTAGCGGGGAGCTCCTACGAGCAGTACTTC
>TRBV19|TRBJ2-2|TRBD1|NA
CASNHRGLTGELFF
TGTGCCAGTAATCACAGGGGGCTTACCGGGGAGCTGTTTTTT
>TRBV5-5|TRBJ2-7|TRBD1|NA
CASSPYLVTGGDEQYF
TGTGCCAGCAGTCCCTACTTGGTCACAGGGGGCGACGAGCAGTACTTC
>TRBV5-1|TRBJ2-5|TRBD1|once
CASSPDRAMVTQYF
TGCGCCAGCAGCCCGGACAGGGCTATGGTGACCCAGTACTTC
>TRBV4-3|TRBJ2-3|NA|NA
CASSQDSGSADTQYF
TGCGCCAGCAGCCAAGACAGTGGTAGCGCGGATACGCAGTATTTT
>TRBV7-9|TRBJ1-2|TRBD1|NA
CASSSWDRSFYGYTF
TGTGCCAGCAGCTCGTGGGACAGGTCTTTCTATGGCTACACCTTC
>TRBV6-2/TRBV6-3|TRBJ2-6|TRBD2|once
CASSEGLAGHFSGANVLTF
TGTGCCAGCAGTGAGGGACTAGCGGGGCACTTCTCTGGGGCCAACGTCCTGACTTTC
>TRBV5-1|TRBJ2-2|TRBD1|once
CASSLEAGGTGELFF
TGCGCCAGCAGCTTGGAGGCAGGGGGCACCGGGGAGCTGTTTTTT
>TRBV6-2/TRBV6-3|TRBJ1-1|TRBD1|once
CASSPDRGATEAFF
TGTGCCAGCAGCCCCGACAGGGGGGCCACTGAAGCTTTCTTT
>TRBV25-1|TRBJ2-2|NA|NA
CASPNDKNNTGELFF
TGTGCCAGTCCTAATGACAAAAATAACACCGGGGAGCTGTTTTTT
>TRBV2|TRBJ1-1|TRBD1|NA
CASSAGTGRLGWNTEAFF
TGTGCCAGCAGTGCCGGGACAGGCAGACTAGGGTGGAACACTGAAGCTTTCTTT
>TRBV6-6|TRBJ1-1|TRBD1|few
CASRRRTGGLLNTEAFF
TGTGCCAGCAGACGAAGGACAGGGGGCTTGTTGAACACTGAAGCTTTCTTT
>TRBV5-4|TRBJ2-1|TRBD2|NA
CASSSAGVAGGPYNEQFF
TGTGCCAGCAGCTCTGCCGGTGTAGCGGGGGGGCCCTACAATGAGCAGTTCTTC
>TRBV5-1|TRBJ2-1|TRBD2|NA
CASSFRPGLAGGNEQFF
TGCGCCAGCAGCTTTAGACCCGGACTAGCGGGGGGGAATGAGCAGTTCTTC
>TRBV29-1|TRBJ1-4|TRBD1|few
CSACRGQGGEKLFF
TGCAGCGCCTGTAGGGGACAGGGAGGCGAAAAACTGTTTTTT
>TRBV27|TRBJ1-3|NA|once
CASSSDSLSSGNTIYF
TGTGCCAGCAGTTCGGACAGTCTGAGCTCTGGAAACACCATATATTTT
>TRBV10-3|TRBJ2-4|NA|NA
CATWEGVAKNIQYF
TGTGCCACCTGGGAGGGGGTAGCCAAAAACATTCAGTACTTC
>TRBV6-5|TRBJ2-3|NA|NA
CASRLGQTDTQYF
TGTGCCAGCAGACTAGGACAGACAGATACGCAGTATTTT
>TRBV6-5|TRBJ1-3|NA|NA
CASRKQGFAGNTIYF
TGTGCCAGCAGGAAACAGGGTTTCGCTGGAAACACCATATATTTT
>TRBV6-2/TRBV6-3|TRBJ1-1|NA|NA
CASSFVGREAFF
TGTGCCAGCAGTTTCGTTGGGAGAGAAGCTTTCTTT